These 24 T cell receptor beta chains were all obtained from the same sample, sequenced in a study of CXCR3-negative and CXCR3-positive naive CD8 T cells. Overall study results and limits: Higher TRB CDR3 hydrophobicity marked CXCR3-positive naive cells relative to CXCR3-negative naive cells.

The method, 5' RACE with UMI labels, was used to prepare the TRB cDNA libraries. One entry per CDR3 protein, without DNA, is what TCRdb gives after re-calling the 5' RACE reads. This sample contains under 75,000 distinct CDR3 sequences. Their target antigens are unknown. The source material was naive CXCR3+ CD8+ T cells from blood. Described subset: CD45RO-CCR7+CD27+CD95- naive CD8+ T cells expressing CXCR3 (TNR3+). The receptors shown here come from a human donor in good health. Some clones in this sample may be carry-over from other donors' samples.

The chain is built from TRBV25-1 and TRBJ1-6; TCRdb lists TRBD1, though no DNA is available to test this call. The length of the CDR3 is 15 residues. CDR1 is MGHDK, CDR2 SYGVNS, per germline. The CDR3 sequence: CASSDTGTTGRTLHF.

This chain joins TRBV18 and TRBJ2-7. Germline CDR1 is KGHSH and CDR2 is LQKENI. The CDR3 loop spans 14 amino acids. The CDR3 loop is CASSPSDLQPEQYF.

The chain's CDR3 is CASRFQGTYEQYF. This chain uses TRBV5-1 with TRBJ2-7; as DNA is missing, the TRBD1 call by TCRdb cannot be tested. CDR1 SGHRS and CDR2 YFSETQ come from the germline V gene. CDR3 length: 13 residues.

This chain connects TRBV29-1 to TRBJ2-7; as DNA is missing, the TRBD1 call by TCRdb cannot be tested. The V gene's germline CDR1 is SQVTM and CDR2 ANQGSEA. The CDR3 has 13 amino acids. CDR3 region: CSVEPGGGYEQYF.

J is TRBJ2-3 and V is TRBV27; TCRdb gives TRBD2 as the D gene, but with no DNA this cannot be confirmed. Per germline, CDR1 MNHEY and CDR2 SMNVEV (reference sequence). The CDR3 length is 15 residues. The CDR3 sequence is CASSDTSGGWDTQYF.

J is TRBJ2-2 and V is TRBV4-2; absent DNA, TCRdb's TRBD1 call cannot be checked. CDR1 and CDR2 from the germline V gene are LGHNA and YNFKEQ. This CDR3 has 16 amino acids. CDR3 region: CASSQDRGRGTGELFF.

The V gene is TRBV21-1, the J gene TRBJ2-3; the D call from TCRdb, TRBD1, cannot be confirmed without DNA. TRBV21-1 is an annotated pseudogene. This CDR3 is built from 16 residues. The CDR3 loop is CASSSLDRVCTDTQYF.

This chain connects TRBV28 to TRBJ2-2; with no DNA, the TCRdb D assignment of TRBD1 cannot be verified. The CDR3 extends over 18 amino acids. Per the germline V gene, CDR1 is MDHEN and CDR2 is SYDVKM. Here the CDR3 reads CASSFYPGGGHRTGELFF.

The chain uses TRBV23-1 and TRBJ2-1; TCRdb's D gene call, TRBD1, goes unchecked for lack of DNA. TRBV23-1 is recorded as an ORF, its role being uncertain. The CDR3 loop spans 18 amino acids. The CDR3 sequence: CASSPRGRGAGSYNEQFF.

The chain carries TRBV5-4 and TRBJ1-2. The CDR3 runs 12 residues. The germline V gene has CDR1 SGHNT and CDR2 YYREEE (reference sequence). CDR3: CASSLPLNGYTF.

V gene TRBV6-4 combines with J gene TRBJ2-2. From germline, CDR1 is MRHNA and CDR2 SNTAGT. The CDR3 loop spans 17 amino acids. This CDR3 reads CASSDSSGFPDTGELFF.

The chain joins TRBV6-5 to TRBJ2-1; the TCRdb call, TRBD1, lacks DNA for checking. CDR1 and CDR2 from the germline V gene are MNHEY and SVGAGI. This CDR3 has 13 amino acids. CDR3 amino acids: CASSPSLSNEQFF.

The V gene is TRBV20-1, the J gene TRBJ2-1; TCRdb designates TRBD2, a call that cannot be tested without DNA. This CDR3 is built from 16 residues. Germline V gene sequence: CDR1 DFQATT, CDR2 SNEGSKA (reference sequence). CDR3 in amino acids: CSAIAGGYSSYNEQFF.

The chain has TRBV28 and TRBJ2-7. The CDR3 runs to 14 residues. The germline V gene encodes CDR1 MDHEN and CDR2 SYDVKM. The CDR3 reads CASSYTEPYYEQYF.

This chain links TRBV7-9 with TRBJ1-2; TCRdb outputs TRBD1, but without DNA this stays unchecked. This CDR3 comprises 16 residues. Germline V lookup: CDR1 SEHNR, CDR2 FQNEAQ (reference sequence). CDR3 protein: CASSNYRDDLQNGYTF.

The chain is built from TRBV7-9 and TRBJ2-7; the D call from TCRdb, TRBD1, cannot be confirmed without DNA. Germline V gives CDR1 SEHNR, CDR2 FQNEAQ (reference sequence). The CDR3 has 14 amino acids. The chain's CDR3 is CASSLSLGAYEQYF.

This rearrangement joins TRBV25-1 to TRBJ1-4. CDR1 is MGHDK, CDR2 SYGVNS, per germline. CDR3 length: 14 amino acids. This CDR3 is CASSQTATNEKLFF.

The CDR3 spells CSARGPTSYEQYF. The chain is built from TRBV20-1 and TRBJ2-7; TCRdb calls TRBD2, which cannot be checked without DNA. Germline CDR1 reads DFQATT; CDR2 reads SNEGSKA (reference sequence). The CDR3 extends over 13 amino acids.

The chain uses TRBV13 and TRBJ2-7; with no DNA, the TCRdb D assignment of TRBD1 cannot be verified. Germline V gene sequence: CDR1 PRHDT, CDR2 FYEKMQ (reference sequence). There are 13 residues in the CDR3. The CDR3 sequence is CASTRQVAHEQYF.

The J gene is TRBJ2-7, the V gene TRBV29-1; TCRdb calls TRBD1, which cannot be checked without DNA. Germline V gives CDR1 SQVTM, CDR2 ANQGSEA. The CDR3 has 14 amino acids. The CDR3 sequence: CSVRGNRGADEQYF.

The J gene is TRBJ1-2, the V gene TRBV29-1; the TCRdb call, TRBD1, lacks DNA for checking. CDR3 length equals 14 residues. Germline values: CDR1 SQVTM, CDR2 ANQGSEA. The chain's CDR3 is CSVTPGQGNYGYTF.

The rearrangement uses TRBV9 and TRBJ2-5; TCRdb reports TRBD1, a call that lacks DNA to check it against. Germline-derived CDR1 and CDR2 are SGDLS and YYNGEE. This CDR3 contains 18 residues. CDR3 amino acids: CASSVEDYVGTDQETQYF. Variable domain in full (rest from reference TRBV9 and TRBJ2-5): DSGVTQTPKHLITATGQRVTLRCSPRSGDLSVYWYQQSLDQGLQFLIQYYNGEERAKGNILERFSAQQFPDLHSELNLSSLELGDSALYFCASSVEDYVGTDQETQYFGPGTRLLVL.

The chain joins TRBV6-5 to TRBJ2-5; TCRdb lists TRBD1, though no DNA is available to test this call. CDR3 length equals 14 residues. The germline V gene has CDR1 MNHEY and CDR2 SVGAGI. The CDR3 spells CASGNPLVGETQYF.

The chain uses TRBV18 and TRBJ1-2. This CDR3 comprises 12 residues. CDR1 and CDR2 (germline): KGHSH, LQKENI. The CDR3 here is CASSPHPNGSTF.